Listed below are T cell receptor beta chains from one sample, sequenced in a study of shared clonotypes between healthy human individuals. Sequencing was performed with immunoSEQ multiplex PCR; in TCRdb, only in-frame clones are kept and a portion is missing. The sample consists of about 2.4 million clones, 93% of them appearing once. Material for sequencing was naive CD4+ T cells from PBMCs. The receptors stem from a man younger than 35 in good health. Some clones in this sample may be carry-over from other donors' samples. CDR3s include the opening cysteine and the closing phenylalanine or tryptophan. The order of the fields is D gene, J gene, clone size, V gene, CDR3 DNA, CDR3 protein. D genes are given only for firm matches. Clone size is stated in some rows and not others, as once, few, many or a class when expanded.

d_call: TRBD2; j_call: TRBJ2-3; clone_size: -; v_call: TRBV4-2; cdr3_nt: TGTGCCAGCAGTCCTGAGCGGGAGACTCGAAATACGCAGTATTTT; cdr3_aa: CASSPERETRNTQYF
d_call: -; j_call: TRBJ2-7; clone_size: -; v_call: TRBV14; cdr3_nt: TGTGCCAGCAGCCCCTGGGGGTACGAGCAGTACTTC; cdr3_aa: CASSPWGYEQYF
d_call: TRBD2; j_call: TRBJ2-7; clone_size: -; v_call: TRBV5-1; cdr3_nt: TGCGCCAGCAGTCTGGCTAGCGGGCCATACGAGCAGTACTTC; cdr3_aa: CASSLASGPYEQYF
d_call: -; j_call: TRBJ2-1; clone_size: -; v_call: TRBV11-1; cdr3_nt: TGTGCCAGCACCCTAGGGGGTGAGCAGTTCTTC; cdr3_aa: CASTLGGEQFF
d_call: -; j_call: TRBJ1-4; clone_size: -; v_call: TRBV30; cdr3_nt: TGTGCCTGGAGCCCACGGAGCACAACTAATGAAAAACTGTTTTTT; cdr3_aa: CAWSPRSTTNEKLFF
d_call: -; j_call: TRBJ1-5; clone_size: -; v_call: TRBV9; cdr3_nt: TGTGCCAGCAGCGAGGACAGCTATCAGCCCCAGCATTTT; cdr3_aa: CASSEDSYQPQHF
d_call: TRBD1; j_call: TRBJ2-5; clone_size: -; v_call: TRBV2; cdr3_nt: TGTGCCAGCAGTCCGTGGGGGACAGGGGCGAACCCCCAACAGACCCAGTACTTC; cdr3_aa: CASSPWGTGANPQQTQYF
d_call: -; j_call: TRBJ2-7; clone_size: -; v_call: TRBV5-4; cdr3_nt: TGTGCCAGCAGCTTTCGGCGGAGCTCCTACGAGCAGTACTTC; cdr3_aa: CASSFRRSSYEQYF
d_call: TRBD1; j_call: TRBJ1-1; clone_size: -; v_call: TRBV6-6; cdr3_nt: TGTGCCAGCAGTACCAGGGGGACTGAAGCTTTCTTT; cdr3_aa: CASSTRGTEAFF
d_call: -; j_call: TRBJ2-2; clone_size: -; v_call: TRBV4-1; cdr3_nt: TGCGCCAGCAGCCCGGGACTCCTGAACACCGGGGAGCTGTTTTTT; cdr3_aa: CASSPGLLNTGELFF
d_call: -; j_call: TRBJ1-2; clone_size: -; v_call: TRBV7-9; cdr3_nt: TGTGCCAGCAGCGGAAGCGGTGGCTACACCTTC; cdr3_aa: CASSGSGGYTF
d_call: TRBD2; j_call: TRBJ2-1; clone_size: -; v_call: TRBV5-8; cdr3_nt: TGTGCCAGCAGCAACCAACCGGGGGGCGGGAGGGTAAATGAGCAGTTCTTC; cdr3_aa: CASSNQPGGGRVNEQFF
d_call: -; j_call: TRBJ2-7; clone_size: -; v_call: TRBV25-1; cdr3_nt: TGTGCCAGCAGTGAATCCCAGCAGAGAGAGCAGTACTTC; cdr3_aa: CASSESQQREQYF
d_call: -; j_call: TRBJ2-5; clone_size: -; v_call: TRBV10-3; cdr3_nt: TGTGCCACTGCTCTGAATCTTGGGACGACGGAGACCCAGTACTTC; cdr3_aa: CATALNLGTTETQYF
d_call: -; j_call: TRBJ2-2; clone_size: -; v_call: TRBV5-1; cdr3_nt: TGCGCCAGCAGCCAATCTGGGTCTAGCGAGAACACCGGGGAGCTGTTTTTT; cdr3_aa: CASSQSGSSENTGELFF
d_call: -; j_call: TRBJ2-1; clone_size: -; v_call: TRBV6-7; cdr3_nt: TGTGCCAGCAAGGTGGATGAGGGGCAGTTCTTC; cdr3_aa: CASKVDEGQFF
d_call: -; j_call: TRBJ1-5; clone_size: -; v_call: TRBV7-9; cdr3_nt: TGTGCCAGCAGCCTACAGGGTGTCGGCAATCAGCCCCAGCATTTT; cdr3_aa: CASSLQGVGNQPQHF
d_call: -; j_call: TRBJ1-5; clone_size: -; v_call: TRBV2; cdr3_nt: TGTGCCAGCAGGGGAGGACAGCACAATCAGCCCCAGCATTTT; cdr3_aa: CASRGGQHNQPQHF
d_call: -; j_call: TRBJ2-1; clone_size: few; v_call: TRBV28; cdr3_nt: TGTGCCAGCAGTTTATCGGACGACAATGAGCAGTTCTTC; cdr3_aa: CASSLSDDNEQFF
d_call: -; j_call: TRBJ2-7; clone_size: -; v_call: TRBV7-3; cdr3_nt: TGTGCCAGCAGCTTTGCAGGGCCTAGGGACGAGCAGTACTTC; cdr3_aa: CASSFAGPRDEQYF
d_call: TRBD1; j_call: TRBJ1-2; clone_size: -; v_call: TRBV6-1; cdr3_nt: TGTGCCAGCAGTGAAGTTTGGACAGGATCCTATGGCTACACCTTC; cdr3_aa: CASSEVWTGSYGYTF
d_call: -; j_call: TRBJ2-1; clone_size: -; v_call: TRBV5-6; cdr3_nt: TGTGCCAGCAGCTCCCGGGGAGGGCAGTTCTTC; cdr3_aa: CASSSRGGQFF
d_call: TRBD2; j_call: TRBJ2-1; clone_size: -; v_call: TRBV7-9; cdr3_nt: TGTGCCAGCAGCCGGGGACTAGCGGGAGGAAATGAGCAGTTCTTC; cdr3_aa: CASSRGLAGGNEQFF
d_call: -; j_call: TRBJ2-7; clone_size: -; v_call: TRBV28; cdr3_nt: TGTGCCAGCAGAAGGTGGCAGGGCACAACCTCTTCCTACGAGCAGTACTTC; cdr3_aa: CASRRWQGTTSSYEQYF
d_call: -; j_call: TRBJ2-3; clone_size: -; v_call: TRBV15; cdr3_nt: TGTGCCACCAGCGGGTCAGTCAGGGAGAGCACAGATACGCAGTATTTT; cdr3_aa: CATSGSVRESTDTQYF
d_call: -; j_call: TRBJ1-3; clone_size: -; v_call: TRBV5-6; cdr3_nt: TGTGCCAGCAGCTTGATGGGGGCTGGTGGAAACACCATATATTTT; cdr3_aa: CASSLMGAGGNTIYF
d_call: -; j_call: TRBJ1-1; clone_size: -; v_call: TRBV15; cdr3_nt: TGTGCCACCAGGGGGCCGACGAACACTGAAGCTTTCTTT; cdr3_aa: CATRGPTNTEAFF
d_call: TRBD2; j_call: TRBJ2-1; clone_size: -; v_call: TRBV4-1; cdr3_nt: TGCGCCAGCAGCCAAGGACCCGGGACTAGCGGTGACAATGAGCAGTTCTTC; cdr3_aa: CASSQGPGTSGDNEQFF
d_call: -; j_call: TRBJ2-1; clone_size: -; v_call: TRBV7-3; cdr3_nt: TGTGCCAGCAGCTTGTCCGGAAACAATGAGCAGTTCTTC; cdr3_aa: CASSLSGNNEQFF
d_call: -; j_call: TRBJ1-5; clone_size: -; v_call: TRBV28; cdr3_nt: TGTGCCAGCGGTATACCAGGGGGCAATCAGCCCCAGCATTTT; cdr3_aa: CASGIPGGNQPQHF
d_call: -; j_call: TRBJ2-3; clone_size: -; v_call: TRBV11-2; cdr3_nt: TGTGCCAGCAGCTTAGATATAGGAGATACGCAGTATTTT; cdr3_aa: CASSLDIGDTQYF
d_call: TRBD1; j_call: TRBJ2-1; clone_size: once; v_call: TRBV6-1; cdr3_nt: TGTGCCAGCAGTGTCGACAGGGGGCGGCGGTTCTTC; cdr3_aa: CASSVDRGRRFF
d_call: TRBD2; j_call: TRBJ2-1; clone_size: once; v_call: TRBV4-1; cdr3_nt: TGCGCCAGCAGCCACTTGCTAGCGGTACAATACAATGAGCAGTTCTTC; cdr3_aa: CASSHLLAVQYNEQFF
d_call: -; j_call: TRBJ1-3; clone_size: -; v_call: TRBV2; cdr3_nt: TGTGCCAGTGGGACGGACTCTGGAAACACCATATATTTT; cdr3_aa: CASGTDSGNTIYF
d_call: -; j_call: TRBJ1-2; clone_size: -; v_call: TRBV9; cdr3_nt: TGTGCCAGCAGCGTCGGGCCCAGCTCCAACTATGGCTACACCTTC; cdr3_aa: CASSVGPSSNYGYTF
d_call: -; j_call: TRBJ1-5; clone_size: -; v_call: TRBV25-1; cdr3_nt: TGTGCCAGCAGTGAAGGAGGGGCTGCGGGGGCCTATCAGCCCCAGCATTTT; cdr3_aa: CASSEGGAAGAYQPQHF
d_call: TRBD1; j_call: TRBJ1-2; clone_size: -; v_call: TRBV19; cdr3_nt: TGTGCCAGTAGTAGAGGACAGGGCGGAGGCTACACCTTC; cdr3_aa: CASSRGQGGGYTF
d_call: TRBD1; j_call: TRBJ1-2; clone_size: -; v_call: TRBV5-1; cdr3_nt: TGCGCCAGCAGCTTGTCCGCAGGGGGCGTGGATGGCTACACCTTC; cdr3_aa: CASSLSAGGVDGYTF
d_call: -; j_call: TRBJ2-2; clone_size: -; v_call: TRBV19; cdr3_nt: TGTGCCAGTAGTATTGGCAGGAACACCGGGGAGCTGTTTTTT; cdr3_aa: CASSIGRNTGELFF
d_call: TRBD2; j_call: TRBJ2-1; clone_size: few; v_call: TRBV5-1; cdr3_nt: TGCGCCAGCAGCTTGGGGGTAGCGGGATACAATGAGCAGTTCTTC; cdr3_aa: CASSLGVAGYNEQFF
d_call: TRBD2; j_call: TRBJ2-1; clone_size: -; v_call: TRBV5-1; cdr3_nt: TGCGCCAGCAGCTTTTCTAGCGGGTTGGTCTCCTACAATGAGCAGTTCTTC; cdr3_aa: CASSFSSGLVSYNEQFF
d_call: TRBD1; j_call: TRBJ2-2; clone_size: once; v_call: TRBV10-3; cdr3_nt: TGTGCCATCAGCAGGGGGCAGGACACCGGGGAGCTGTTTTTT; cdr3_aa: CAISRGQDTGELFF
d_call: -; j_call: TRBJ1-1; clone_size: -; v_call: TRBV6-5; cdr3_nt: TGTGCCAGCACCCGAGCGGGGCGCAACACTGAAGCTTTCTTT; cdr3_aa: CASTRAGRNTEAFF
d_call: TRBD2; j_call: TRBJ2-1; clone_size: -; v_call: TRBV7-9; cdr3_nt: TGTGCCAGCAGCCCCCGGGGAGGGGACAATGAGCAGTTCTTC; cdr3_aa: CASSPRGGDNEQFF
d_call: -; j_call: TRBJ2-3; clone_size: -; v_call: TRBV5-4; cdr3_nt: TGTGCCAGCAGCTTGCGCAGTCCTAGCACAGATACGCAGTATTTT; cdr3_aa: CASSLRSPSTDTQYF
d_call: -; j_call: TRBJ1-3; clone_size: -; v_call: TRBV10-3; cdr3_nt: TGTGCCATCTGGGACTCCAACTCTGGAAACACCATATATTTT; cdr3_aa: CAIWDSNSGNTIYF
d_call: -; j_call: TRBJ1-5; clone_size: -; v_call: TRBV7-2; cdr3_nt: TGTGCCAGCAGCCCCCCTTATCAGCCCCAGCATTTT; cdr3_aa: CASSPPYQPQHF
d_call: -; j_call: TRBJ2-7; clone_size: -; v_call: TRBV14; cdr3_nt: TGTGCCAGCAGCCAATTCAGCTACGAGCAGTACTTC; cdr3_aa: CASSQFSYEQYF
d_call: TRBD2; j_call: TRBJ2-1; clone_size: -; v_call: TRBV11-2; cdr3_nt: TGTGCCAGCAGCTTAGATGGACTAGCGGGGTACAATGAGCAGTTCTTC; cdr3_aa: CASSLDGLAGYNEQFF